Below, one TCR beta chain is given with its context. The antigen is undetermined. Germline loops: CDR1 SGHVS, CDR2 FQNEAQ. V lost 1 base and J lost 5; bases outside the gene matches: 8. The CDR3 has 16 residues. This record comes from a study of T cells after yellow fever vaccination. Study-level information: It was SMART-Seq v4 Ultra Low Input that prepared the fractions with low cell numbers.

Study results and caveats: Subsequent booster samples again held most clones from primary vaccination (nearly 98% CD4, approximately 86% CD8).

Researchers made TCR cDNA using 5'RACE template switching, and this step added a universal primer site and UMIs. TCRdb passed the 5' RACE reads through MiXCR, listing each CDR3 protein once. The sample has approximately 550,000 distinct CDR3 sequences; approximately 21% are singletons. The sample in question was PBMCs, obtained 15 days after the yellow fever booster vaccination. The source of this sequence is a man under 40 who received the YFV17D yellow fever vaccine. The rearrangement links TRBV7-8 to TRBJ2-5, with TRBD1 identical over 9 bases. CDR3 coding DNA: TGTGCCAGCAGCTTAGTAGAACAGGGGGCTTATGAGACCCAGTACTTC. It specifies CASSLVEQGAYETQYF.